This is a list of T cell receptor beta chains from one sample in a study of cytomegalovirus exposure and HLA in healthy donors. Libraries were prepared by immunoSEQ multiplex PCR; TCRdb keeps only in-frame clonotypes and omits some of them. Among around 150,000 clones, roughly 80% were seen once, and the ten largest hold more than 7%. Material for sequencing was PBMCs. The origin of the receptors is a male donor in good health and CMV-seropositive. CDR3s include the opening cysteine and the closing phenylalanine or tryptophan. Fields, in order: V gene, D gene, clone size, J gene, CDR3 protein, CDR3 DNA. A D gene is named only where the DNA matches it firmly. Clone size, where shown, is once, few, many, or a class for clones that have expanded.

TRBV5-4	TRBD2	NA	TRBJ2-5	CASSFLAGGWETQYF	TGTGCCAGCAGCTTCCTAGCGGGAGGGTGGGAGACCCAGTACTTC
TRBV6-5	NA	few	TRBJ1-4	CASSVTGQSNEKLFF	TGTGCCAGCTCAGTAACGGGACAATCAAATGAAAAACTGTTTTTT
TRBV19	NA	NA	TRBJ2-5	CASSIRGISGETQYF	TGTGCCAGTAGTATTCGGGGGATCTCGGGGGAGACCCAGTACTTC
TRBV6-1	NA	NA	TRBJ1-1	CASSGGSMNTEAFF	TGTGCCAGCAGTGGCGGAAGCATGAACACTGAAGCTTTCTTT
TRBV7-2	TRBD1	once	TRBJ2-2	CASSLRDRGRAGELFF	TGTGCCAGCAGCTTAAGGGACAGGGGGCGCGCCGGGGAGCTGTTTTTT
TRBV9	TRBD1	once	TRBJ2-3	CASSVSQGANTQYF	TGTGCCAGCAGCGTGTCTCAGGGGGCGAATACGCAGTATTTT
TRBV28	NA	few	TRBJ2-1	CASSLPQGYNEQFF	TGTGCCAGCAGTCTGCCACAGGGCTACAATGAGCAGTTCTTC
TRBV11-2	TRBD2	NA	TRBJ2-1	CASSSTSGIYNEQFF	TGTGCCAGCAGCTCCACTAGCGGGATCTACAATGAGCAGTTCTTC
TRBV30	TRBD1	NA	TRBJ1-3	CAWSAGGTSGNTIYF	TGTGCCTGGAGTGCAGGGGGAACCTCTGGAAACACCATATATTTT
TRBV10-1	NA	NA	TRBJ1-4	CASSEPRSEKLFF	TGCGCCAGCAGTGAGCCCCGGAGTGAAAAACTGTTTTTT
TRBV5-1	TRBD2	NA	TRBJ2-1	CASSLARTSGSDEQFF	TGCGCCAGCAGCTTGGCCCGGACTAGCGGGAGCGATGAGCAGTTCTTC
TRBV7-9	NA	NA	TRBJ2-2	CASSRAGELFF	TGTGCCAGCAGCCGGGCCGGGGAGCTGTTTTTT
TRBV5-1	TRBD2	NA	TRBJ2-1	CASSQGLAGQYNEQFF	TGCGCCAGCAGCCAGGGACTAGCGGGGCAGTACAATGAGCAGTTCTTC
TRBV7-6	TRBD2	NA	TRBJ2-3	CASSLRREFTDTQYF	TGTGCCAGCAGCTTGAGGCGGGAGTTCACAGATACGCAGTATTTT
TRBV5-1	NA	NA	TRBJ2-5	CASSLFGQGPETQYF	TGCGCCAGCAGCTTGTTTGGTCAGGGGCCGGAGACCCAGTACTTC
TRBV4-1	NA	NA	TRBJ1-2	CASSQGQGQTNYGYTF	TGCGCCAGCAGCCAAGGACAAGGACAGACAAACTATGGCTACACCTTC
TRBV5-4	NA	NA	TRBJ2-6	CASSLRGSGANGLTF	TGTGCCAGCAGCTTGAGGGGCTCTGGGGCCAACGGCCTGACTTTC
TRBV30	NA	NA	TRBJ1-5	CAWSSGTYLDQPQHF	TGTGCCTGGAGTTCCGGGACATACTTAGATCAGCCCCAGCATTTT
TRBV30	NA	NA	TRBJ2-2	CAWSPLPRELFF	TGTGCCTGGAGTCCACTCCCCCGGGAGCTGTTTTTT
TRBV6-5	NA	NA	TRBJ1-1	CASSYSGGTEAFF	TGTGCCAGCAGTTACTCCGGGGGGACTGAAGCTTTCTTT
TRBV18	NA	once	TRBJ1-2	CASSNRDYGYTF	TGTGCCAGCTCAAACAGGGACTATGGCTACACCTTC
TRBV4-1	NA	once	TRBJ2-5	CASSQEWAAGVAQYF	TGCGCCAGCAGCCAAGAGTGGGCGGCCGGGGTGGCCCAGTACTTC
TRBV6-6	NA	NA	TRBJ2-7	CASTLKPGAYEQYF	TGTGCCAGCACCCTTAAACCGGGGGCCTACGAGCAGTACTTC